Listed below are T cell receptor beta chains from one sample, sequenced in a study of blood T cell repertoires in COVID-19. Here immunoSEQ multiplex PCR was the method, and the copy in TCRdb shows in-frame clones only, minus some. The table lists around 400,000 clones, around 87% of them singletons. Sequenced material: peripheral blood. These receptors came from a woman aged 55-69 years with COVID-19, enrolled during active disease. Both conserved end residues are part of each CDR3. The D gene is left open where the match is weak. Clone size is shown for a subset of rows, as once, few, many or a class of expanded clone.

abundance,v_gene,d_gene,j_gene,CDR3nt,CDR3aa
.,TRBV7-6,.,TRBJ1-2,TGTGCCAGCAGCTTAGGTCCAGCTAACTATGGCTACACCTTC,CASSLGPANYGYTF
.,TRBV5-1,.,TRBJ2-1,TGCGCCAGCAGCTTGGCCGGTAAACGGCGGCCCTACAATGAGCAGTTCTTC,CASSLAGKRRPYNEQFF
.,TRBV2,.,TRBJ1-3,TGTGCCAGCAGATCAAGGGGCCATGCTAGCTCTGGAAACACCATATATTTT,CASRSRGHASSGNTIYF
.,TRBV4-1,TRBD1,TRBJ1-6,TGCGCCAGCAGCCAACTCATTACGACAGGGAATTCACCCCTCCACTTT,CASSQLITTGNSPLHF
.,TRBV19,.,TRBJ1-2,TGTGCCAGTAGTTGGAGCTCTCCTAACTATGGCTACACCTTC,CASSWSSPNYGYTF
.,TRBV6-6,.,TRBJ1-5,TGTGCCAGCAGTTACTCGACTTGGGATCAGCCCCAGCATTTT,CASSYSTWDQPQHF
.,TRBV11-3,.,TRBJ2-5,TGTGCCAGCAGTTCCGGGTCACAAGAGACCCAGTACTTC,CASSSGSQETQYF
.,TRBV25-1,TRBD1,TRBJ1-2,TGTGCCAGCAGTGAGGGACAGGGGGCGTACTATGGCTACACCTTC,CASSEGQGAYYGYTF
.,TRBV15,TRBD1,TRBJ1-5,TGTGCCACCAGCAGGCTGGGGACAGGGGATCAGCCCCAGCATTTT,CATSRLGTGDQPQHF
.,TRBV27,.,TRBJ2-1,TGTGCCAGCAGTTTGGGGCGCTCCTACAATGAGCAGTTCTTC,CASSLGRSYNEQFF
.,TRBV6-5,.,TRBJ2-7,TGTGCCAGCAGTTACGGACTGAGCTACGAGCAGTACTTC,CASSYGLSYEQYF
.,TRBV6-4,.,TRBJ2-1,TGTGCCAGCAGCCGGACAGTTATCGGCAATGAGCAGTTCTTC,CASSRTVIGNEQFF
.,TRBV15,.,TRBJ1-5,TGTGCCACCAGCAGATCCGCCCTGTCTAATAGCAATCAGCCCCAGCATTTT,CATSRSALSNSNQPQHF
.,TRBV7-9,.,TRBJ1-2,TGTGCCAGCAGCGAATACAGGGTAGACTATGGCTACACCTTC,CASSEYRVDYGYTF
.,TRBV19,.,TRBJ2-7,TGTGCCAGTAGTACGACGGGACACAACTACGAGCAGTACTTC,CASSTTGHNYEQYF
.,TRBV2,TRBD1,TRBJ1-1,TGTGCCAGCAGATCCAGGGGACAGGCCACTGAAGCTTTCTTT,CASRSRGQATEAFF
.,TRBV21-1,.,TRBJ1-2,TGTGCCAGCAGCAGACCGGGACAGGGGGCGGTAGACTATGGCTACACCTTC,CASSRPGQGAVDYGYTF
.,TRBV5-1,TRBD2,TRBJ2-5,TGCGCCAGCAGCCCCCTCCCCGGACTAGGAGGAAGGCAAGAGACCCAGTACTTC,CASSPLPGLGGRQETQYF
.,TRBV14,.,TRBJ1-2,TGTGCCAGCAGCCCACCCGGCACCAAAAGGGGGGGCTACACCTTC,CASSPPGTKRGGYTF
once,TRBV5-6,.,TRBJ2-5,TGTGCCAGCAGCTTGGGACAGGCCCGAGAGACCCAGTACTTC,CASSLGQARETQYF
.,TRBV6-6,.,TRBJ1-4,TGTGCCAGCATGGCCCAGGCAGCAACGGGAGAAAAACTGTTTTTT,CASMAQAATGEKLFF
.,TRBV5-4,.,TRBJ1-2,TGTGCCAGCACCCTCCGGTTCGTGCAGGCCGAGTCCTATGGCTACACCTTC,CASTLRFVQAESYGYTF